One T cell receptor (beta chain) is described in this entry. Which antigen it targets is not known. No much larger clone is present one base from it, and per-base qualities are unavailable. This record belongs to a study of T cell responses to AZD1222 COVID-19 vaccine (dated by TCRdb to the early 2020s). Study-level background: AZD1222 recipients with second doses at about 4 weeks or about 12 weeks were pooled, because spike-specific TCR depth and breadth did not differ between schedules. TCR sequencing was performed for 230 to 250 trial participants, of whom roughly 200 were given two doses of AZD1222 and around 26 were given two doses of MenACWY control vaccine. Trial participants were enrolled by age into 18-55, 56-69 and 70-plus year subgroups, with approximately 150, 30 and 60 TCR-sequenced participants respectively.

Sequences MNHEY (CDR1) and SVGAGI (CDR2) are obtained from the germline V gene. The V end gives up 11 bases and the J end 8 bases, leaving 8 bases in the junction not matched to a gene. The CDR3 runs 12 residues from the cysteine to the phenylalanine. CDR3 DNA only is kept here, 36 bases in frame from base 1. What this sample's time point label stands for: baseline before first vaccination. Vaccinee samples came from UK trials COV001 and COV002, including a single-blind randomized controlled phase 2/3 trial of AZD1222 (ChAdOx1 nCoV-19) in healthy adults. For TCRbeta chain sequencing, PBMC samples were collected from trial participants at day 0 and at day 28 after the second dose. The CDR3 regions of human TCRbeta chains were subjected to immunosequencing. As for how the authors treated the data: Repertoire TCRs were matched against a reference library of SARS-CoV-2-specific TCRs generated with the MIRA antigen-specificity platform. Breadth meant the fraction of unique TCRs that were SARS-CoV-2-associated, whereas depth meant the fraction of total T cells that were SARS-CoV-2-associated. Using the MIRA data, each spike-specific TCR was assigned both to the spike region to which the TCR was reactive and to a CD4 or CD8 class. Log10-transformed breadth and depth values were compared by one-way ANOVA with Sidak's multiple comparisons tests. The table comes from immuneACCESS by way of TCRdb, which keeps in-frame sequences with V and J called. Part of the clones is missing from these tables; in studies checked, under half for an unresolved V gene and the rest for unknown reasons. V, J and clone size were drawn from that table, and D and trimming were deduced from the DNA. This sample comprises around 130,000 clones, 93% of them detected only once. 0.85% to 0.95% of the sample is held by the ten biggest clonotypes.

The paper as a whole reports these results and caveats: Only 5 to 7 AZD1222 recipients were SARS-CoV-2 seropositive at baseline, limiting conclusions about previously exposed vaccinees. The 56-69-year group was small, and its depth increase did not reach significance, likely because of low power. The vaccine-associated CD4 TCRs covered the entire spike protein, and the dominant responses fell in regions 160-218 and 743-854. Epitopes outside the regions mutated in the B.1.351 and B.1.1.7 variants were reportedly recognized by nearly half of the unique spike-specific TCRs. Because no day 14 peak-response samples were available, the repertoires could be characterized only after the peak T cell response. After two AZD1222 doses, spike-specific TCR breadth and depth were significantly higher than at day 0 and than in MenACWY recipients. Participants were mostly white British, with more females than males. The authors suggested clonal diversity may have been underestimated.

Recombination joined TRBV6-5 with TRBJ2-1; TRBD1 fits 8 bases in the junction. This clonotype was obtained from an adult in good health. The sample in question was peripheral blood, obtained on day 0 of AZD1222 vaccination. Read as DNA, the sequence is TGTGCCCACGGACAGGGAGGCGATGAGCAGTTCTTC. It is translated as CAHGQGGDEQFF.